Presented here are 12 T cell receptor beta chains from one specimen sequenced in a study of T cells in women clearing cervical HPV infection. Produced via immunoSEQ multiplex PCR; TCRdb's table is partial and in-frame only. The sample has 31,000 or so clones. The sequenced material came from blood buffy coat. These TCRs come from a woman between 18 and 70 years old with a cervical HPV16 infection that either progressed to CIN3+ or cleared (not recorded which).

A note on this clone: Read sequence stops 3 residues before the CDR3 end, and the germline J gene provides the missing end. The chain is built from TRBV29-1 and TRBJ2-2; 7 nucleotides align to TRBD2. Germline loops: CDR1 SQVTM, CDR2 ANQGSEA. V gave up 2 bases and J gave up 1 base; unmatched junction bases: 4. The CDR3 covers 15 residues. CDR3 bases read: TGCAGCGTTGAATGGGCGGGGGAGAACACCGGGGAG. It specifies CSVEWAGENTGE. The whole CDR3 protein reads CSVEWAGENTGELFF.

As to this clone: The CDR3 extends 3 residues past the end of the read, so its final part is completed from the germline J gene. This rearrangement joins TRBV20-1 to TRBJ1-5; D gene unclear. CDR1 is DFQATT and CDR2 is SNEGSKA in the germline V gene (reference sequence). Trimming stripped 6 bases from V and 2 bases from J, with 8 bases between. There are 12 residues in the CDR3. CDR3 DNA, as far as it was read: TGCAGTGCGGGCTATGGCAATCAGCCC. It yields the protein CSAGYGNQP. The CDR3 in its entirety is CSAGYGNQPQHF.

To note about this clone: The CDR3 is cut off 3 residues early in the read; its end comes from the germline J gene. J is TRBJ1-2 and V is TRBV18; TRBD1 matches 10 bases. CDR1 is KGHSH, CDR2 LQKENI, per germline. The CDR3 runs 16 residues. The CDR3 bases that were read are TGTGCCAGCTCACTACCTCCGGGACAGGGGAGCGATGAC. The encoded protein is CASSLPPGQGSDD. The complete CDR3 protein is CASSLPPGQGSDDYTF.

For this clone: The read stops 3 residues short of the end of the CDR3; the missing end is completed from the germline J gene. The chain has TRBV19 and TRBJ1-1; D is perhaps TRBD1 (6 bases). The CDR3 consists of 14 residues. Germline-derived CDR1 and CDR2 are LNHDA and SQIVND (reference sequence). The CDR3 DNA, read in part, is TGTGCCAGTTCATTTAGCCTCCGGGGGGACATT. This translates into CASSFSLRGDI. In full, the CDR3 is CASSFSLRGDIAFF.

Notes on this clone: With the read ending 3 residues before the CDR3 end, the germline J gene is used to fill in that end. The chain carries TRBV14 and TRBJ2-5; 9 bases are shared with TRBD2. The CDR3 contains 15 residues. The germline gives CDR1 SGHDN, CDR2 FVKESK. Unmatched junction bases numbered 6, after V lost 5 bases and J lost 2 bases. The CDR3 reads CASSFGLAGQETQYF. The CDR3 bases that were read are TGTGCCAGCAGCTTTGGCCTAGCGGGACAAGAGACC.

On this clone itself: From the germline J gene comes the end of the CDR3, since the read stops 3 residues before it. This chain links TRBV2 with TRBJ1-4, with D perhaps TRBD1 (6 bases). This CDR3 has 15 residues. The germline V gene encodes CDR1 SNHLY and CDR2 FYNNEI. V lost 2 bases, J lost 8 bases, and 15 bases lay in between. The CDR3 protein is CASSETTGMGEKLFF. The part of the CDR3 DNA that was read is TGTGCCAGCAGTGAAACTACAGGGATGGGAGAAAAA.

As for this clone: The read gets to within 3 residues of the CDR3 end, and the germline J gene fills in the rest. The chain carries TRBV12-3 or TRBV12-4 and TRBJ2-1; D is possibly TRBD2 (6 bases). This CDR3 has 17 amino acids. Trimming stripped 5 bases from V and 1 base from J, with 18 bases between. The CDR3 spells CASSRGLSSSSYNEQFF. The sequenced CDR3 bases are TGTGCCAGCAGTCGCGGACTATCCAGTTCGTCCTACAATGAG.

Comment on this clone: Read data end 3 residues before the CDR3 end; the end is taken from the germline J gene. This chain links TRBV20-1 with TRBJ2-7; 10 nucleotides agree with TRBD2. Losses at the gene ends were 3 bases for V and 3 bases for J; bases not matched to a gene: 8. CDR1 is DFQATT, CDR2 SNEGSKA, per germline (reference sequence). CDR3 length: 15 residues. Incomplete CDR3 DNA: TGCAGTGCTAGGGGCGGACTAGCGGACGACTACGAG. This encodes CSARGGLADDYE. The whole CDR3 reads CSARGGLADDYEQYF.

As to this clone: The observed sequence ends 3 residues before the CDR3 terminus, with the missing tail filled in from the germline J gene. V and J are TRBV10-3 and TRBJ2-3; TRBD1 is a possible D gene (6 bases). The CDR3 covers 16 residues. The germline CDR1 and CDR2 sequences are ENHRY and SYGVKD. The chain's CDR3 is CAISEGGGGSNQPQYF. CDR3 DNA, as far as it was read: TGTGCCATCAGTGAGGGGGGCGGAGGCAGCAATCAGCCG.

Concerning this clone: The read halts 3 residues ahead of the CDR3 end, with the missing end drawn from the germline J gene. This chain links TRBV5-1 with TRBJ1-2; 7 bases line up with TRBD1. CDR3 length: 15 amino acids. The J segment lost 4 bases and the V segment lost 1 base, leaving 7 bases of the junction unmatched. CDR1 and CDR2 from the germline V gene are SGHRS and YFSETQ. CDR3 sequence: CASSLTPRGSYGYTF. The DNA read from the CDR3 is TGCGCCAGCAGCTTGACCCCCAGGGGGTCCTATGGC.

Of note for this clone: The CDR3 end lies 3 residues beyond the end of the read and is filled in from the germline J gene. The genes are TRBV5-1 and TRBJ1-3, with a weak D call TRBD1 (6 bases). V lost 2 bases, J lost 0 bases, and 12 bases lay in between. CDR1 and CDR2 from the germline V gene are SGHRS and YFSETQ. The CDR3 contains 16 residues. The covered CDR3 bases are TGCGCCAGCAGCTTATTCGGGACAAGCTCTGGAAACACC. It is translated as CASSLFGTSSGNT. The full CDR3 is CASSLFGTSSGNTIYF.

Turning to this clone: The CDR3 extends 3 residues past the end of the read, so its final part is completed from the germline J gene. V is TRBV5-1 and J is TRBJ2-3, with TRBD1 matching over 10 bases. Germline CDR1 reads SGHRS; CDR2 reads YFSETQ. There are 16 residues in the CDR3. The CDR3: CASSIRTGGYQETQYF. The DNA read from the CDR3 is TGCGCCAGCAGCATTCGGACAGGGGGGTATCAAGAGACG. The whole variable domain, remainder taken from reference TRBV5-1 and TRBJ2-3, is KAGVTQTPRYLIKTRGQQVTLSCSPISGHRSVSWYQQTPGQGLQFLFEYFSETQRNKGNFPGRFSGRQFSNSRSEMNVSTLELGDSALYLCASSIRTGGYQETQYFGPGTRLTVL.